A single T cell receptor beta chain is shown here with its context. The antigen is unknown. MiXCR was run by TCRdb on the RT-PCR reads, yielding one entry per CDR3 protein. The profile shows 800,000 to 1,000,000 distinct CDR3 sequences, 21% of them singletons. The record originates from a study of response to subunit inactivated influenza vaccine. Study-wide results and caveats: It was suggested by the authors that few new T cells are recruited by each seasonal influenza vaccination.

The sample consisted of PBMCs from blood, taken roughly 5 days after vaccination. The receptor was isolated from a man aged 50-60 years who received an inactivated influenza vaccine.

The chain's CDR3 is CASSTPSRGADTQYF. CDR3 nucleotides: TGTGCCAGCAGCACGCCCTCGCGAGGGGCAGATACGCAGTATTTT. The rearrangement uses TRBV11-2 and TRBJ2-3; D tentatively reads TRBD1 or TRBD2 (5 bases each). V was shortened by 5 bases and J by 4 bases, with 16 bases between the two germline ends. This CDR3 comprises 15 residues. The germline gives CDR1 SGHAT, CDR2 FQNNGV.